These 12 T cell receptor beta chains originate from one sample sequenced in a study of cytomegalovirus exposure and HLA in healthy donors. Primers: 60 Vbeta forward and 13 Jbeta reverse. Some clones are missing from TCRdb's copy, which holds only in-frame ones; the method was immunoSEQ multiplex PCR. The table includes 50,000 to 55,000 clones, roughly four fifths detected once. The sequenced sample consisted of PBMCs. The receptors here all came from a boy younger than 18 in good health and CMV-seropositive.

The V call is TRBV6-1, the J call TRBJ1-5; D is possibly TRBD1 (5 bases). Germline V CDR1 and CDR2: MNHNS, SASEGT. V was pared by 1 base and J by 4 bases, with 14 bases between. The CDR3 consists of 16 residues. CDR3 region: CASSEGGPGGNQPQHF. In DNA, the CDR3 is TGTGCCAGCAGTGAAGGGGGCCCGGGGGGTAATCAGCCCCAGCATTTT.

The rearrangement links TRBV4-1 to TRBJ1-6, with 9 bases identical to TRBD1. From germline, CDR1 is MGHRA and CDR2 YSYEKL. The ends lost 2 bases at V and 7 bases at J; junction bases unmatched: 9. CDR3 size: 17 residues. CDR3 region: CASSQHTGTGQNSPLHF. DNA for the CDR3: TGCGCCAGCAGCCAACATACCGGGACAGGGCAAAATTCACCCCTCCACTTT.

This chain joins TRBV2 and TRBJ2-5; D might be TRBD1 (6 bases). The CDR3 loop spans 12 amino acids. The germline V and J ends were trimmed by 6 bases and 2 bases, with 7 bases remaining between them. Germline-derived CDR1 and CDR2 are SNHLY and FYNNEI. The CDR3 loop reads CASRGQQETQYF. CDR3 DNA sequence: TGTGCCAGCAGAGGACAGCAAGAGACCCAGTACTTC.

The sample holds one count of this clone. The chain joins TRBV9 to TRBJ2-1, with TRBD2 matching 12 bases. After removal of 3 bases from V and 9 bases from J, the junction contained 7 bases not matched to a gene. Germline V gives CDR1 SGDLS, CDR2 YYNGEE. The CDR3 runs to 15 residues. CDR3 sequence reads: CASSGSSGGAFEQFF. As DNA, the CDR3 is TGTGCCAGCAGCGGATCTAGCGGGGGGGCCTTTGAGCAGTTCTTC.

The chain recombines TRBV6-5 with TRBJ2-3, with D possibly matching TRBD1 (6 bases). The CDR3 is 14 amino acids. CDR1 MNHEY and CDR2 SVGAGI come from the germline V gene. V gave up 6 bases and J gave up 8 bases, with 18 bases separating them. CDR3 protein: CASSRTESEGTQYF. In nucleotides, the CDR3 is TGTGCCAGCAGCAGGACAGAGAGTGAAGGTACGCAGTATTTT.

V usage is TRBV5-1 and J usage is TRBJ1-6; no definite D call. The germline gives CDR1 SGHRS, CDR2 YFSETQ. This CDR3 comprises 16 residues. The V end lost 1 base, the J end lost 8 bases, and 16 bases lay between the germline ends. The CDR3 sequence is CASSLSGTAAYSPLHF. The DNA of the CDR3 is TGCGCCAGCAGCTTGTCTGGCACAGCCGCATATTCACCCCTCCACTTT.

The J gene is TRBJ1-1, the V gene TRBV19; D not certain. Germline V lookup: CDR1 LNHDA, CDR2 SQIVND (reference sequence). The CDR3 loop spans 13 amino acids. The V gene lost 7 bases and the J gene lost 4 bases, with 13 bases spanning the gap. CDR3 nucleotides: TGTGCCAGTACTACGGGAGGGAGCACTGAAGCTTTCTTT. Translation: CASTTGGSTEAFF.

The CDR3 nucleotides are TGCGCCAGCAGCCAAGATGGGACAGTACTTGAAAAACTGTTTTTT. Amino acid sequence: CASSQDGTVLEKLFF. This chain links TRBV4-1 with TRBJ1-4; 7 bases map to TRBD1. With 0 bases clipped from V and 7 bases from J, the junction kept 5 bases outside the gene matches. The CDR3 consists of 15 residues. CDR1 is MGHRA and CDR2 is YSYEKL in the germline V gene.

This clone was counted only a few times. The rearrangement links TRBV6-5 to TRBJ1-2; D is possibly TRBD1 (6 bases). V was trimmed by 6 bases and J by 5 bases, leaving 16 bases between them. Looked up from germline, CDR1 is MNHEY and CDR2 is SVGAGI. The length of the CDR3 is 14 residues. CDR3 sequence reads: CASRKTGTRYGYTF. DNA of the CDR3: TGTGCCAGCAGAAAAACCGGGACACGATATGGCTACACCTTC.

This clone was counted a few times. V and J are TRBV7-9 and TRBJ1-2; D remains ambiguous. The CDR3 is 14 residues long. Germline V CDR1 and CDR2: SEHNR, FQNEAQ (reference sequence). V was cut by 7 bases and J by 4 bases, with 16 bases left in between. This CDR3 reads CASTQDTSSYGYTF. CDR3 in DNA: TGTGCCAGCACACAAGATACCAGTTCCTATGGCTACACCTTC.

This clone was seen more than once but under ten times. This sequence joins TRBV6-1 and TRBJ2-7, with D perhaps matching TRBD2 (6 bases). Trimming stripped 2 bases from V and 3 bases from J, with 11 bases between. Per germline, CDR1 MNHNS and CDR2 SASEGT. This CDR3 spans 14 amino acids. DNA for the CDR3: TGTGCCAGCAGTGAATCCCTGGAGGGCTACGAGCAGTACTTC. Translation: CASSESLEGYEQYF.

This clone has just a few counts. The rearrangement joins TRBV10-3 to TRBJ2-5; 10 bases map to TRBD1. CDR1 and CDR2 (germline): ENHRY, SYGVKD. With V trimmed by 3 bases and J by 4 bases, 8 bases remained unmatched. The CDR3 contains 16 residues. The CDR3 reads CAISDEFGDRGETQYF. The CDR3 DNA reads as TGTGCCATCAGTGATGAATTCGGGGACAGGGGAGAGACCCAGTACTTC.